This record covers a single T cell receptor beta chain. Its antigen is still unknown. The CDR3 sequence is 14 residues long. The data derive from a study of T-cell memory formation after mild COVID-19. Overall study: The study found TCR clusters largely donor specific.

TCRdb re-called the 5' RACE reads with MiXCR, one entry per CDR3 protein. Of about 270,000 distinct CDR3 sequences detected, 15% appear once; the ten largest clones hold about 2%. Notes on the study in general: CD8+ contracting clones occupied EMRA, while CD4+ ones occupied mainly CM and EM. Memory from before infection featured some responding clones, which suggests cross-reactive memory joined. While clones contracting from day 15 to 85 were balanced between CD4 and CD8, later expanders leaned CD4+.

The V gene is TRBV21-1, the J gene TRBJ1-2; the table's D call, TRBD1, was not checked against the DNA. TRBV21-1 is a pseudogene segment. Sequencing was done on a sample of PBMCs or a T cell subset sorted from them (not recorded which). The sequence derives from an adult woman who had mild COVID-19 (a few samples of this study predate the infection). Cell type and time point are not known. The chain's CDR3 is CASSKVGTNYGYTF. In DNA form, the CDR3 reads TGTGCCAGCAGCAAAGTCGGGACTAACTATGGCTACACCTTC.